This entry describes one TCR beta chain. A junction boundary mismatches the germline segment, possibly from a read error. From the 5' RACE reads, TCRdb called clonotypes with MiXCR, one entry per CDR3 protein. The data show some 55,000 distinct CDR3 sequences, with roughly 6.6% seen just once and about 15% held by the top ten. Documented time point: sample taken at primary tumor resection. The data derive from a study of spatial heterogeneity in lung cancer. CDR3 length: 17 amino acids. The V call is TRBV12-3 or TRBV12-4, the J call TRBJ2-2; 11 positions agree with TRBD2. The sample was PBMCs, taken at surgery. This receptor was obtained from a female donor with early-stage non-small cell lung cancer. DNA for the CDR3: TGTGCCAGCAGTCCGGCTAGCGGGAGGTCGGGCACCGGGGAGCTGATTTTT. Protein sequence: CASSPASGRSGTGELIF.